What follows are 17 T cell receptor beta chains derived from one specimen sequenced in a study of human T cells and chemical hapten exposure. MiXCR, applied by TCRdb to the RACE reads, yields one record per CDR3 protein. Counted here are 300,000 to 350,000 distinct CDR3 sequences, roughly 6.9% occurring once; the ten biggest clones make up about 8%. Regarding time point: patch test 1, 2 weeks after DPC sensitization. The treatment denotes: therapeutic diphenylcyclopropenone sensitization with weekly scalp DPC. Sequenced material: whole blood, taken in connection with sensitization to the hapten diphenylcyclopropenone (DPC). The receptors here all came from a woman younger than 35 with alopecia areata. Some clones in this sample may be carry-over from other donors' samples.

V and J are TRBV4-1 and TRBJ1-2; D might be TRBD1 (6 bases). The CDR3 is 16 residues long. CDR1 is MGHRA and CDR2 is YSYEKL in the germline V gene. V gave up 6 bases and J gave up 1 base, with 18 bases separating them. CDR3 bases: TGCGCCAGCAGAGGAAGGCCAGGGGATCTTAACTATGGCTACACCTTC. Translation gives CASRGRPGDLNYGYTF.

This clonotype was recorded many times. V is TRBV9 and J is TRBJ1-6, with 9 positions matching TRBD1. The V gene's germline CDR1 is SGDLS and CDR2 YYNGEE. J lost 9 bases, V lost 0 bases, and 4 bases had no gene match. This CDR3 comprises 15 residues. The CDR3 DNA follows: TGTGCCAGCAGCGTAGAGGGGGACAGGGTTTCACCCCTCCACTTT. Residues: CASSVEGDRVSPLHF.

This clonotype appeared once. Compared with germline, one end of the junction differs, possibly owing to a read error. J is TRBJ2-1 and V is TRBV4-2; a weak D match, TRBD2 (5 bases). From germline, CDR1 is LGHNA and CDR2 YNFKEQ. The CDR3 spans 16 residues. DNA for the CDR3: TGTGCCAGCAGCCAAGAGACTAACCTGTTATCGCCGAAGCAATTCTTC. Translation gives CASSQETNLLSPKQFF.

This clonotype was counted only a few times. The chain links TRBV18 to TRBJ2-7; D is unresolved. The CDR3 is made up of 13 amino acids. Per the germline V gene, CDR1 is KGHSH and CDR2 is LQKENI. The V end lost 5 bases, the J end lost 5 bases, and 13 bases lay between the germline ends. The CDR3 DNA sequence: TGTGCCAGCTCATCGGACCAGGCCAACGAGCAGTACTTC. Translation: CASSSDQANEQYF.

This clonotype was counted a few times. This chain connects TRBV6-5 to TRBJ2-7; weak D call: TRBD1 (8 bases). CDR1 and CDR2 (germline): MNHEY, SVGAGI. Trimming stripped 0 bases from V and 5 bases from J, with 14 bases between. The CDR3 runs 15 residues. The CDR3 coding sequence is TGTGCCAGCAGTTACTCGAGACAGGGGAGGGACGAGCAGTACTTC. It codes for CASSYSRQGRDEQYF.

In this sample, this clonotype turned up many times. This sequence joins TRBV7-2 and TRBJ2-3; D uncertain. Germline V gene sequence: CDR1 SGHTA, CDR2 FQGNSA. The CDR3 contains 16 residues. Trimming took off 7 bases at V and 4 bases at J, with 21 bases between the two ends. CDR3 DNA: TGTGCCAGCACCTCACTCCCTGGCAGTTTTGCAGATACGCAGTATTTT. Encoded protein: CASTSLPGSFADTQYF.

Only a few counts were recorded for this clonotype. This CDR3 reads CASSPRHVLPGDEQFF. The CDR3 nucleotides are TGTGCCAGCAGTCCCAGACACGTATTACCTGGCGATGAGCAGTTCTTC. V is TRBV2 and J is TRBJ2-1; unclear D gene. Trimming cost V 5 bases and J 8 bases, with 22 bases left between them. Germline lookup yields CDR1 SNHLY and CDR2 FYNNEI. The CDR3 runs 16 residues.

This clonotype has a count of ten or more. The V gene is TRBV25-1, the J gene TRBJ2-7; the D call may be TRBD1 or TRBD2 (7 bases each). This CDR3 comprises 14 residues. Germline assignment: CDR1 MGHDK and CDR2 SYGVNS. Deletions cut 6 bases from V and 6 bases from J, with 18 bases between. CDR3 amino acids: CASSTGEGSAEQYF. For the CDR3, the DNA is TGTGCCAGCAGCACAGGGGAGGGGTCGGCCGAGCAGTACTTC.

V and J are TRBV27 and TRBJ2-3; D gene uncertain. V was shortened by 3 bases and J by 2 bases, with 15 bases between the two germline ends. This CDR3 comprises 16 residues. From germline, CDR1 is MNHEY and CDR2 SMNVEV (reference sequence). This CDR3 is CASSFRPYSPTDTQYF. DNA for the CDR3: TGTGCCAGCAGTTTCCGACCGTACTCCCCCACAGATACGCAGTATTTT.

This clonotype was counted a few times. The J gene is TRBJ2-1, the V gene TRBV5-1; 10 bases are shared with TRBD2. The V gene end was trimmed by 4 bases and the J gene end by 3 bases; junction bases not matched to a gene: 10. This CDR3 spans 17 amino acids. Germline V gene sequence: CDR1 SGHRS, CDR2 YFSETQ. This CDR3 reads CASSTWASGGIYNEQFF. In DNA form, the CDR3 reads TGCGCCAGCAGCACCTGGGCTAGCGGGGGTATCTACAATGAGCAGTTCTTC.

The chain uses TRBV29-1 and TRBJ1-5; a weak D match, TRBD1 (6 bases). This CDR3 spans 16 amino acids. Trimming left V 0 bases short and J 0 bases short, with 12 bases between. Per germline, CDR1 SQVTM and CDR2 ANQGSEA. The CDR3 loop is CSVEEQGRHSNQPQHF. The DNA of the CDR3 is TGCAGCGTTGAAGAACAGGGTAGGCATAGCAATCAGCCCCAGCATTTT.

The V and J genes are TRBV7-9 and TRBJ2-6, with D perhaps given as TRBD1 or TRBD2 (5 bases each). Deletions cut 5 bases from V and 0 bases from J, with 11 bases between. Germline V gives CDR1 SEHNR, CDR2 FQNEAQ (reference sequence). The CDR3 has 16 residues. Written as DNA, the CDR3 is TGTGCCAGCAGCCCGCCAGGGACCTCTGGGGCCAACGTCCTGACTTTC. Translation gives CASSPPGTSGANVLTF. The full variable domain, rest sourced from reference TRBV7-9 and TRBJ2-6, is DTGVSQNPRHKITKRGQNVTFRCDPISEHNRLYWYRQTLGQGPEFLTYFQNEAQLEKSRLLSDRFSAERPKGSFSTLEIQRTEQGDSAMYLCASSPPGTSGANVLTFGAGSRLTVL.

This clonotype was seen only a few times. The rearrangement uses TRBV5-6 and TRBJ2-3; a possible D gene is TRBD1 (5 bases). The CDR3 totals 16 residues. Per germline, CDR1 SGHDT and CDR2 YYEEEE. Trimming pared 3 bases from V and 1 base from J, leaving 15 bases between. Here the CDR3 reads CASSSGLGEGTDTQYF. CDR3 sequence (DNA): TGTGCCAGCAGCTCAGGGTTAGGGGAAGGCACAGATACGCAGTATTTT.

This clonotype has more than one count but fewer than ten. V is TRBV5-4 and J is TRBJ2-3; 13 bases align to TRBD2. Germline V gives CDR1 SGHNT, CDR2 YYREEE (reference sequence). CDR3 length equals 21 residues. The V segment lost 3 bases and the J segment 6 bases; nucleotides outside the gene matches: 22. The CDR3 sequence: CASSSLRDRLAGGFLADTQYF. The CDR3 DNA follows: TGTGCCAGCAGCTCCTTAAGGGACCGACTAGCGGGGGGCTTCCTCGCCGATACGCAGTATTTT.

This clonotype was counted a few times. The CDR3 is CASSRAGGPDEQFF. The CDR3 region has the DNA TGTGCCAGCAGCAGGGCGGGGGGGCCTGATGAGCAGTTCTTC. The chain employs TRBV11-2 and TRBJ2-1, with 9 bases fitting TRBD2. This CDR3 spans 14 amino acids. The V and J ends lost 5 bases and 8 bases, in that order; junction bases with no gene match: 7. The germline CDR1 and CDR2 sequences are SGHAT and FQNNGV.

Of note for this clonotype: A single base separates this from a much larger clone, so it may be a read error. The V gene is TRBV7-9, the J gene TRBJ2-1; a possible D gene is TRBD1 (5 bases). Germline assignment: CDR1 SEHNR and CDR2 FQNEAQ (reference sequence). The CDR3 loop spans 16 amino acids. V was cut by 1 base and J by 6 bases, with 16 bases left in between. The CDR3 is CASSLGSRQWRNEQFF. CDR3 DNA: TGTGCCAGCAGCTTAGGTTCTCGACAGTGGCGCAATGAGCAGTTCTTC.

This chain uses TRBV5-6 with TRBJ1-1; no firm D call. V lost 0 bases and J 6 bases, leaving 12 bases between the germline ends. This CDR3 comprises 14 residues. Germline CDR1 and CDR2: SGHDT and YYEEEE. This CDR3 is CASSLGAAPPEAFF. As DNA, the CDR3 is TGTGCCAGCAGCTTGGGGGCGGCACCACCTGAAGCTTTCTTT.